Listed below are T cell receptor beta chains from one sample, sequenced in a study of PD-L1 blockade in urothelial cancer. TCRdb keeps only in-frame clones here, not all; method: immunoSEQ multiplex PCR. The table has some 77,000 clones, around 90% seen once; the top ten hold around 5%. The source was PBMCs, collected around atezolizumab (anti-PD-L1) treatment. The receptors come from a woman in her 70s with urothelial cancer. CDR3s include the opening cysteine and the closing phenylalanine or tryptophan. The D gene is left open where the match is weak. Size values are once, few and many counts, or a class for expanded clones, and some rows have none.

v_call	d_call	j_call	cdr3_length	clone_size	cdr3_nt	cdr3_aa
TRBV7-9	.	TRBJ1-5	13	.	TGTGCCAGCGGATCTAGCGGCAATCAGCCCCAGCATTTT	CASGSSGNQPQHF
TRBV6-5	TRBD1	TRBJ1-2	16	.	TGTGCCAGCAGTTACACTTTAGGACAGGGGGTATTCGGCTACACCTTC	CASSYTLGQGVFGYTF
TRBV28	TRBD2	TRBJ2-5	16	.	TGTGCCAGCAGTCCCGGGACTAGCGGGAGCGAGGAGACCCAGTACTTC	CASSPGTSGSEETQYF
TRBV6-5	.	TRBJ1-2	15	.	TGTGCCAGCAGTTACTCCTTTGCAGGGGAGGGCGGCTACACCTTC	CASSYSFAGEGGYTF
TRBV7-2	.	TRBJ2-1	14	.	TGTGCCAGCAGCTCGAGTCCCCGAGTGAATGAGCAGTTCTTC	CASSSSPRVNEQFF
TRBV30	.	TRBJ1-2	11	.	TGTGCCTGGAGTTATTTCTCTGGCTACACCTTC	CAWSYFSGYTF
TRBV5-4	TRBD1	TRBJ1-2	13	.	TGTGCCAGCAGCTTGGAGACAGGGCTAGGCTACACCTTC	CASSLETGLGYTF
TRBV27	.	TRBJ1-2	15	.	TGTGCCAGCAGTTTACGGAGCGGAGGGTACTATGGCTACACCTTC	CASSLRSGGYYGYTF
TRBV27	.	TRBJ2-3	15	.	TGTGCCAGCAGTTTATCGATTAGAAGCACAGATACGCAGTATTTT	CASSLSIRSTDTQYF
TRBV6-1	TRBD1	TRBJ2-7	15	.	TGTGCCAGCAACCCCGGGACAGGACCGTCCTACGAGCAGTACTTC	CASNPGTGPSYEQYF
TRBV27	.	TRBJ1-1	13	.	TGTGCCAGCAGTTCGGGGGTGAGCACTGAAGCTTTCTTT	CASSSGVSTEAFF
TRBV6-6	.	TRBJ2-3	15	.	TGTGCCAGCAGTTACGGTCAGGGTGCCACAGATACGCAGTATTTT	CASSYGQGATDTQYF
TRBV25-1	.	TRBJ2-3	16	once	TGTGCCAGCAGAGGAGAGGACAGTACTAGCACAGATACGCAGTATTTT	CASRGEDSTSTDTQYF
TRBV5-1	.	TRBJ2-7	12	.	TGCGCCAGCAGTCCCTCAGACTACGAGCAGTACTTC	CASSPSDYEQYF
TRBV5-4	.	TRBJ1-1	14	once	TGTGCCAGCAGCTTGGACGGGGGGAACACTGAAGCTTTCTTT	CASSLDGGNTEAFF
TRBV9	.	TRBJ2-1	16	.	TGTGCCAGCAGCTCCCCGGTGGTATCGTCTGACAATGAGCAGTTCTTC	CASSSPVVSSDNEQFF
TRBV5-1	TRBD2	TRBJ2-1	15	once	TGCGCCAGCAGCGTGGGACTACGGACGGCGAATGAGCAGTTCTTC	CASSVGLRTANEQFF
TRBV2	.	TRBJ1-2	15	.	TGTGCCAGCAGTACAAGACGGACAGCTAACTATGGCTACACCTTC	CASSTRRTANYGYTF
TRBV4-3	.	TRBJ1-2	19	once	TGCGCCAGCAGCCAAGAGACTGCGATGTCGACGCAAGCTAACTATGGCTACACCTTC	CASSQETAMSTQANYGYTF
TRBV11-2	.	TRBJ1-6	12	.	TGTGCCAGCAGCTTAGTAAATTCACCCCTCCACTTT	CASSLVNSPLHF
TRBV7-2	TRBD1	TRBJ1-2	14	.	TGTGCCAGCAGCTTAGACCCAGGGGGCTATGGCTACACCTTC	CASSLDPGGYGYTF
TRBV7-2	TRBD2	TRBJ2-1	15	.	TGTGCCAGCAGCTCGACTAGCGGGCCTGGGAATGAGCAGTTCTTC	CASSSTSGPGNEQFF
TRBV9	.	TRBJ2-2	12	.	TGTGCCAGCAGCGTCCTGACCGGGGAGCTGTTTTTT	CASSVLTGELFF
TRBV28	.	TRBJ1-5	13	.	TGTGCCAGCAGGGGTCAGGGCGTTCAGCCCCAGCATTTT	CASRGQGVQPQHF
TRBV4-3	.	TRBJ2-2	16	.	TGCGCCAGCAGCCCCAATGATAGGGGGGGGACCGGGGAGCTGTTTTTT	CASSPNDRGGTGELFF
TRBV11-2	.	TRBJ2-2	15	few	TGTGCCAGCACCCCTAAGGGGTTACGGGCCGGGGAGCTGTTTTTT	CASTPKGLRAGELFF
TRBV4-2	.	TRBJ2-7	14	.	TGTGCCAGCAGCCAAGAACGTAACTTCTACGAGCAGTACTTC	CASSQERNFYEQYF
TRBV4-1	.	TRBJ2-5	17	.	TGCGCCAGCAGCCAAGGGTTAGCGGCCCTAGCTCAGGAGACCCAGTACTTC	CASSQGLAALAQETQYF
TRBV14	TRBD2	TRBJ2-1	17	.	TGTGCCAGCAGCTCCCGGGAGGGGTTAAGGGCCTACAATGAGCAGTTCTTC	CASSSREGLRAYNEQFF
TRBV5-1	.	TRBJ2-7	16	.	TGCGCCAGCAGCTTGGCGGCCCCCGCACCGGGCTACGAGCAGTACTTC	CASSLAAPAPGYEQYF
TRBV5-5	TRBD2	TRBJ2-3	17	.	TGTGCCAGCAGCCTGGACACAGCGGGACTCAGCACAGATACGCAGTATTTT	CASSLDTAGLSTDTQYF
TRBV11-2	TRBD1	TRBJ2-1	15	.	TGTGCCAGCAGCTTGCGGACAGGGTCATACAATGAGCAGTTCTTC	CASSLRTGSYNEQFF
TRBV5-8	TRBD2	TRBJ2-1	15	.	TGTGCCAGCAGCCCGGGACTAGCGGGAGACGATGAGCAGTTCTTC	CASSPGLAGDDEQFF
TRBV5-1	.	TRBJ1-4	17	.	TGCGCCAGCAGCTTGGCCCCACTTGGCGGGGGAAATGAAAAACTGTTTTTT	CASSLAPLGGGNEKLFF
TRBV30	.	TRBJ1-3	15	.	TGTGCCTGGACGAGGCCGGGGAGCTCTGGAAACACCATATATTTT	CAWTRPGSSGNTIYF
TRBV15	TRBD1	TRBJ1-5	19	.	TGTGCCACCAGCAGAGATAGGGACAGGTGGGAATATAGCAATCAGCCCCAGCATTTT	CATSRDRDRWEYSNQPQHF